Listed here are 3 T cell receptor beta chains from one sample, sequenced in a study of T cell responses to AZD1222 COVID-19 vaccine. Data came from immunoSEQ multiplex PCR; TCRdb stores just in-frame clones and leaves some out. The data show about 160,000 clones, more than 70% seen once. Source: peripheral blood, taken on day 0 of AZD1222 vaccination. The source is an adult in good health.

The V call is TRBV11-3, the J call TRBJ1-1, with 8 bases matching TRBD1. Unmatched junction bases numbered 7, after V lost 6 bases and J lost 1 base. The CDR3 extends over 15 amino acids. Germline V gene data show CDR1 as SGHNT and CDR2 as YENEEA. This CDR3 is CASSKTGQGNTEAFF. The CDR3 DNA sequence: TGTGCCAGCAGTAAGACCGGACAGGGGAACACTGAAGCTTTCTTT.

The chain joins TRBV7-2 to TRBJ2-1, with D perhaps matching TRBD2 (6 bases). V was pared by 1 base and J by 6 bases, with 13 bases between. CDR3 length: 15 amino acids. The germline V gene has CDR1 SGHTA and CDR2 FQGNSA. The DNA of the CDR3 is TGTGCCAGCAGCTTAGGCCCTTCACTAGCCAATGAGCAGTTCTTC. Its translation is CASSLGPSLANEQFF.

The genes are TRBV18 and TRBJ1-6; unclear D gene. Deletions cut 8 bases from V and 7 bases from J, with 12 bases between. CDR3 length: 13 amino acids. Germline V gives CDR1 KGHSH, CDR2 LQKENI. This chain's CDR3 is CASLRDTNSPLHF. DNA of the CDR3: TGTGCCAGCCTCCGGGATACAAATTCACCCCTCCACTTT.